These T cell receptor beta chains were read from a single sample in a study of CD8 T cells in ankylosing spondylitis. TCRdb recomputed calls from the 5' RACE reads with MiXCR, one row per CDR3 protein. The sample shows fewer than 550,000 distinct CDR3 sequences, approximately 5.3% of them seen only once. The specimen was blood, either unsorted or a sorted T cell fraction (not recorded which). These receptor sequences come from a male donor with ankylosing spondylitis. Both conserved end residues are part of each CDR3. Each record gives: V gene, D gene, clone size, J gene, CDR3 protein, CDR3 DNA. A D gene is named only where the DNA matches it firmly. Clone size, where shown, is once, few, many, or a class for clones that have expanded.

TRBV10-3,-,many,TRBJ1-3,CAISPEGNTIYF,TGTGCCATTTCCCCGGAGGGAAACACCATATATTTT
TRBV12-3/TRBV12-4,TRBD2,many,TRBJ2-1,CASSPHLAGGPWEQFF,TGTGCCAGCAGTCCCCATCTAGCGGGAGGGCCATGGGAGCAGTTCTTC
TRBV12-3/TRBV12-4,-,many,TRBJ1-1,CASSVRGETEAFF,TGTGCCAGCAGTGTAAGGGGGGAGACTGAAGCTTTCTTT
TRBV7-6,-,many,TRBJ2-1,CASSSGDEQFF,TGTGCCAGCAGCTCCGGGGATGAGCAGTTCTTC
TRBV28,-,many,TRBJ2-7,CASSQTEYEQYF,TGTGCCAGCAGTCAGACGGAATACGAGCAGTACTTC
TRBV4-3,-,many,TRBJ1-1,CASSNSVWTEAFF,TGCGCCAGCAGTAACTCGGTCTGGACTGAAGCTTTCTTT
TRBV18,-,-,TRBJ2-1,CASSPRTLSSYNEQFF,TGTGCCAGCTCACCACGGACCCTGAGCTCCTACAATGAGCAGTTCTTC
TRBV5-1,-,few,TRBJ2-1,CASSLLTTSYNEQFF,TGCGCCAGCAGCTTGCTGACAACCAGCTACAATGAGCAGTTCTTC
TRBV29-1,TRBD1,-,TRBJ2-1,CSASDRGRVGDEQFF,TGCAGCGCCTCGGACAGGGGCCGGGTGGGGGATGAGCAGTTCTTC
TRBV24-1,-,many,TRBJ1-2,CATSDREAFEGYTF,TGTGCCACCAGTGACCGGGAGGCGTTTGAGGGCTACACCTTC
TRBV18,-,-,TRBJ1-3,CASSPPSVGNTIYF,TGTGCCAGCTCACCACCGTCAGTTGGAAACACCATATATTTT
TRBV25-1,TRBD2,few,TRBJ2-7,CASISAGGPSEQYF,TGTGCCAGCATATCGGCGGGAGGGCCCTCCGAGCAGTACTTC
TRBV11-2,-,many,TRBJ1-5,CASSLSHFRSGQPQHF,TGTGCCAGCAGCTTAAGTCACTTCCGGTCGGGTCAGCCCCAGCATTTT
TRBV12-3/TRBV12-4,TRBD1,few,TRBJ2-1,CASRHEQGVYNEQFF,TGTGCCAGCAGACATGAACAGGGGGTCTACAATGAGCAGTTCTTC
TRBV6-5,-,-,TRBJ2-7,CASSYSSMAREQYF,TGTGCCAGCAGTTACTCGAGCATGGCTCGTGAGCAGTACTTC
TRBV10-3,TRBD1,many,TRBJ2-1,CAIKGDRGKNEQFF,TGTGCCATCAAAGGGGACAGGGGTAAGAATGAGCAGTTCTTC
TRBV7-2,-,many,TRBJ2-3,CASNDLPTDTQYF,TGTGCCAGCAACGACCTCCCCACAGATACGCAGTATTTT
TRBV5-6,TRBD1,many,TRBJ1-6,CASSFRQGYNSPLHF,TGTGCCAGCAGTTTTCGACAGGGATACAATTCACCCCTCCACTTT
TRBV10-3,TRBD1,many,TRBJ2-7,CAISVAGQGSSYEQYF,TGTGCCATCAGTGTCGCGGGACAGGGAAGCTCCTACGAGCAGTACTTC
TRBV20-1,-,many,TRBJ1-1,CSARQGSEAFF,TGCAGTGCGAGGCAGGGCAGTGAAGCTTTCTTT
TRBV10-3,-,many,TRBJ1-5,CAISEAPALGNQPQHF,TGTGCCATCAGTGAGGCTCCAGCCCTTGGGAATCAGCCCCAGCATTTT
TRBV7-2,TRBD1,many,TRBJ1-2,CASSLASGTGGYGYTF,TGTGCCAGCAGCTTGGCCTCCGGGACAGGGGGGTATGGCTACACCTTC
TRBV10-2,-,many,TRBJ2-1,CASNRDSTYNEQFF,TGCGCCAGCAACCGGGACTCCACCTACAATGAGCAGTTCTTC
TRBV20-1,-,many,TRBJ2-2,CSARGSHTGELFF,TGCAGTGCTAGGGGCAGTCACACCGGGGAGCTGTTTTTT
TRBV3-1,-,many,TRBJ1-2,CASSLSRQVYGYTF,TGTGCCAGCAGCCTCTCCCGCCAGGTCTATGGCTACACCTTC
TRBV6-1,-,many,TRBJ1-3,CASSRRPGYSGNTIYF,TGTGCCAGCAGTCGCAGACCAGGGTACTCTGGAAACACCATATATTTT
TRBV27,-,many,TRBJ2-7,CASSSSGTQSSYEQYF,TGTGCCAGCAGTTCCTCCGGGACCCAGAGCTCCTACGAGCAGTACTTC
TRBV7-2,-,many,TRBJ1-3,CASSLGQVRSVYF,TGTGCCAGCAGCTTAGGACAGGTCCGGTCGGTATATTTT
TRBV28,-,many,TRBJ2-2,CASSFQGAGELFF,TGTGCCAGCAGTTTTCAGGGCGCCGGGGAGCTGTTTTTT
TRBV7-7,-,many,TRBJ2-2,CASSLGQDNTGELFF,TGTGCTAGCAGCTTAGGGCAGGATAACACCGGGGAGCTGTTTTTT
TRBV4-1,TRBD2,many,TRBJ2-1,CASSQGPSGFFNEQFF,TGCGCCAGCAGCCAGGGTCCTAGCGGGTTCTTCAATGAGCAGTTCTTC
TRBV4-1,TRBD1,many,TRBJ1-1,CASSQRTGGATEAFF,TGCGCCAGCAGCCAACGGACAGGAGGCGCCACTGAAGCTTTCTTT
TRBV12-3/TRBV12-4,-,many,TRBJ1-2,CASSRGFGYTF,TGTGCCAGCTCAAGAGGGTTTGGCTACACCTTC
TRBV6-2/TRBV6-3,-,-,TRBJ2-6,CASTGANVLTF,TGTGCCAGCACCGGGGCCAACGTCCTGACTTTC
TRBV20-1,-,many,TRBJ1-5,CSATGINQPQHF,TGCAGTGCTACAGGGATAAATCAGCCCCAGCATTTT
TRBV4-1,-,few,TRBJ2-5,CASSDGQQETQYF,TGCGCCAGCAGCGACGGACAGCAAGAGACCCAGTACTTC
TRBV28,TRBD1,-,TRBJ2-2,CASSLPAVGQGHGELFF,TGTGCCAGCAGTTTACCTGCCGTCGGACAGGGACACGGGGAGCTGTTTTTT
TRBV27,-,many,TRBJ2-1,CASSRSRDNEQFF,TGTGCCAGCAGCAGATCTAGAGACAATGAGCAGTTCTTC
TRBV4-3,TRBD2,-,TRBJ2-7,CASSQGLGGFDEQYF,TGCGCCAGCAGCCAAGGTTTGGGGGGGTTCGACGAGCAGTACTTC
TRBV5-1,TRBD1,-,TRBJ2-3,CASSPGQGWSDTQYF,TGCGCCAGCAGCCCAGGACAGGGGTGGTCAGATACGCAGTATTTT
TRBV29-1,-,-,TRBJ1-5,CSAGGDQPQHF,TGCAGCGCCGGGGGGGATCAGCCCCAGCATTTT
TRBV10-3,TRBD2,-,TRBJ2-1,CAISGTSGSSYNEQFF,TGTGCCATCAGCGGGACTAGCGGGAGTTCTTACAATGAGCAGTTCTTC
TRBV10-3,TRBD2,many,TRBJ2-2,CAISPVAGETGELFF,TGTGCCATCAGTCCTGTAGCGGGAGAAACCGGGGAGCTGTTTTTT